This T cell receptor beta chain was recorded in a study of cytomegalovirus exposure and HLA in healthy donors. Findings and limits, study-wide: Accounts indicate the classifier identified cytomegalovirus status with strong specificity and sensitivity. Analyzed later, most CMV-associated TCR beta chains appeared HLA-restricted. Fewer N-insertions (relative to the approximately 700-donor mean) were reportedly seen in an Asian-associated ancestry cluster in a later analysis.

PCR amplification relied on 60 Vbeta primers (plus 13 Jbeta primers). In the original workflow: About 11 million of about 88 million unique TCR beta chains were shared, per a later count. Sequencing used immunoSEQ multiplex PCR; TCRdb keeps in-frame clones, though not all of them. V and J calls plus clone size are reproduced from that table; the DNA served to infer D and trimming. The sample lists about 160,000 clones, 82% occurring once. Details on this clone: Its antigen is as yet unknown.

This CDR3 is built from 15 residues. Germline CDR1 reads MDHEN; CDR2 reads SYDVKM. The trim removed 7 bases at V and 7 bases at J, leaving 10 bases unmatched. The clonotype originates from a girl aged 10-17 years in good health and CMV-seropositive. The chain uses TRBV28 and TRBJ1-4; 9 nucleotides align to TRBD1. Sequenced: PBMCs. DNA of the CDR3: TGTGCCAGCACGCCCCGGGGACAGGGTGTTGAAAAACTGTTTTTT. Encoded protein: CASTPRGQGVEKLFF.